Below, 24 T cell receptor beta chains from the same sample are listed, as sequenced in a study of post-analysis software for immune sequencing data. Findings and limits, study-wide: Comparison of patients with controls showed roughly five TRBV segments more frequent in patients, TRBV5-6, TRBV5-1 and TRBV20-1 among them.

The antigens for these receptors are not known. TCR beta libraries were prepared from cDNA with unique molecular identifiers. TCRdb reprocessed the PCR reads with MiXCR, giving one entry per CDR3 protein. The sample lists approximately 690,000 distinct CDR3 sequences, over 45% seen once, with 11% in the top ten. What was sequenced was blood. The receptor set was obtained from a girl aged 2-9 years with multiple sclerosis.

This clonotype was counted once. The genes are TRBV25-1 and TRBJ2-1; D is unclear. The CDR3 runs 15 residues. From germline, CDR1 is MGHDK and CDR2 SYGVNS. The V and J ends lost 2 bases and 6 bases respectively, with 14 bases between them. This CDR3 is CASSEDRNQANEQFF. Written as DNA, the CDR3 is TGTGCCAGCAGTGAAGATAGGAATCAGGCCAATGAGCAGTTCTTC.

V and J are TRBV29-1 and TRBJ2-3; possibly TRBD1 or TRBD2 for D (5 bases each). Germline-derived CDR1 and CDR2 are SQVTM and ANQGSEA. The ends were cut back, 4 bases at V and 3 bases at J, with 17 bases in the middle. The CDR3 consists of 15 residues. For the CDR3, the DNA is TGCAGCGTTGTGGGGCGAGGGGAAGGAACAGATACGCAGTATTTT. Residues: CSVVGRGEGTDTQYF.

The chain combines TRBV15 with TRBJ2-5; D not resolved. The CDR3 is 14 amino acids. The V gene lost 0 bases and the J gene lost 5 bases, with 10 bases spanning the gap. Germline V gives CDR1 LNHNV, CDR2 YYDKDF (reference sequence). CDR3 in DNA: TGTGCCACCAGCAGAGACCGGTCCGGCGAGACCCAGTACTTC. As protein: CATSRDRSGETQYF.

This chain uses TRBV20-1 with TRBJ2-5, with TRBD2 matching over 8 bases. V dropped 3 bases and J dropped 0; count of bases not matched to a gene: 12. The CDR3 runs to 17 residues. Germline values: CDR1 DFQATT, CDR2 SNEGSKA (reference sequence). The CDR3 bases are TGCAGTGCTAGTGCCCATGCAGCGGGAGTGTACCAAGAGACCCAGTACTTC. This gives the protein CSASAHAAGVYQETQYF.

This clonotype turned up a few times. V gene TRBV7-2 combines with J gene TRBJ2-7; 7 bases match TRBD1. The better agreement between TRBJ2-5 and the DNA end casts doubt on the J call. The CDR3 contains 15 residues. The germline CDR1 and CDR2 sequences are SGHTA and FQGNSA. CDR3 sequence: CASSLTSRDSLTQYF. Here the CDR3 DNA reads TGTGCCAGCAGCTTAACGTCACGGGACAGCCTGACCCAGTACTTC.

Comment on this clonotype: One junction end does not reproduce the germline sequence, and a read error may be involved. This chain uses TRBV29-1 with TRBJ2-6; D is perhaps TRBD1 (5 bases). Germline CDR1 reads SQVTM; CDR2 reads ANQGSEA. This CDR3 has 16 residues. CDR3 nucleotide sequence: TGCAGCGTTGAAGATCCTGGGGCGCAAGGGGCCAACGTCCGGACTTTC. This sequence encodes CSVEDPGAQGANVRTF.

This clonotype turned up a few times. The chain links TRBV29-1 to TRBJ1-2; D unclear. The CDR3 covers 12 residues. Deletions cut 2 bases from V and 2 bases from J, with 6 bases between. The V gene's germline CDR1 is SQVTM and CDR2 ANQGSEA. CDR3 residues: CSVELGNYGYTF. In DNA form, the CDR3 reads TGCAGCGTTGAATTGGGGAACTATGGCTACACCTTC.

This chain joins TRBV20-1 and TRBJ1-4, with 7 bases aligning to TRBD1. The CDR3 runs to 15 residues. CDR1 and CDR2 (germline): DFQATT, SNEGSKA (reference sequence). Losses at the gene ends were 0 bases for V and 8 bases for J; bases not matched to a gene: 9. This CDR3 reads CSARDHDREGEKLFF. CDR3 bases: TGCAGTGCTAGAGATCACGACAGGGAAGGGGAAAAACTGTTTTTT.

V is TRBV6-5 and J is TRBJ2-1; tentative D call: TRBD2 (5 bases). The germline V gene encodes CDR1 MNHEY and CDR2 SVGAGI. The germline V and J ends were trimmed by 5 bases and 2 bases, with 13 bases remaining between them. The CDR3 runs to 15 residues. CDR3 amino acids: CASSPGIVPYNEQFF. CDR3 coding DNA: TGTGCCAGCAGTCCCGGGATTGTGCCCTACAATGAGCAGTTCTTC.

CDR3 protein: CASSPSSDRVGETQYF. CDR3 bases: TGTGCCAGCAGTCCCTCCTCGGACAGGGTAGGAGAGACCCAGTACTTC. The rearrangement joins TRBV25-1 to TRBJ2-5; 8 positions agree with TRBD1. CDR3 size: 16 residues. V lost 5 bases and J lost 4; bases outside the gene matches: 12. Germline CDR1 MGHDK, CDR2 SYGVNS.

This chain connects TRBV21-1 to TRBJ1-2; the D call in the table, TRBD1, was not verified against the DNA. TRBV21-1 is recorded as a pseudogene. This CDR3 comprises 14 residues. The DNA of the CDR3 is TGTGCCAGCAGCAAACAGGGACAGAACTATGGCTACACCTTC. This codes for CASSKQGQNYGYTF.

The chain has TRBV7-2 and TRBJ2-1; possible D gene TRBD2, 5 bases. Trimming removed 5 bases from V and 3 bases from J, with 11 bases in between. The germline V gene encodes CDR1 SGHTA and CDR2 FQGNSA. The CDR3 is 14 amino acids. CDR3 bases: TGTGCCAGCAGCCCCCTCCGGGACTACAATGAGCAGTTCTTC. Translated: CASSPLRDYNEQFF.

This clonotype is a singleton in its sample. V is TRBV10-3 and J is TRBJ2-2, with D unresolved. CDR1 ENHRY and CDR2 SYGVKD come from the germline V gene. V was pared by 3 bases and J by 1 base, with 6 bases between. The CDR3 spans 14 residues. CDR3 loop: CAISDKWNTGELFF. The CDR3, as DNA: TGTGCCATCAGTGATAAGTGGAACACCGGGGAGCTGTTTTTT.

This chain links TRBV7-6 with TRBJ1-1; D not certain. Trimming took 2 bases from V and 1 from J, leaving 11 bases between them. Germline values: CDR1 SGHVS, CDR2 FNYEAQ. The CDR3 runs to 15 residues. DNA for the CDR3: TGTGCCAGCAGCTTACGCAACAGTCCGAACACTGAAGCTTTCTTT. This sequence encodes CASSLRNSPNTEAFF.

V gene TRBV5-6 combines with J gene TRBJ2-7; D may be TRBD1 (5 bases). Trimming took 5 bases from V and 2 from J, leaving 8 bases between them. The CDR3 covers 12 residues. Germline loops: CDR1 SGHDT, CDR2 YYEEEE. CDR3 protein: CASSRQTYEQYF. The CDR3 DNA sequence: TGTGCCAGCAGTAGACAGACCTACGAGCAGTACTTC.

This rearrangement joins TRBV5-1 to TRBJ2-5, with D hard to call. Trimming shortened V by 4 bases and J by 7 bases, and 11 bases separated the two germline ends. The CDR3 runs 12 residues. The germline V gene has CDR1 SGHRS and CDR2 YFSETQ. CDR3 sequence: CASSPNAGTQYF. Here the CDR3 DNA reads TGCGCCAGCAGCCCGAACGCCGGGACCCAGTACTTC.

J is TRBJ2-1 and V is TRBV10-3, with TRBD1 identical over 8 bases. CDR1 and CDR2 from the germline V gene are ENHRY and SYGVKD. V shed 4 bases, J shed 8 bases, and the junction held 4 bases outside the gene matches. The CDR3 has 13 amino acids. The CDR3 loop is CAISGSGGDEQFF. CDR3 coding DNA: TGTGCCATCAGTGGGTCAGGGGGCGATGAGCAGTTCTTC.

The chain has TRBV5-6 and TRBJ2-1; the match to TRBD2 covers 8 bases. The length of the CDR3 is 15 residues. After removal of 3 bases from V and 2 bases from J, the junction contained 4 bases not matched to a gene. Germline V gene data show CDR1 as SGHDT and CDR2 as YYEEEE. CDR3 in DNA: TGTGCCAGCAGCTCTAGCGGGCGGACCTACAATGAGCAGTTCTTC. This gives the protein CASSSSGRTYNEQFF.

V and J are TRBV7-6 and TRBJ2-7; D may be TRBD1 (6 bases). V was cut by 5 bases and J by 6 bases, with 17 bases left in between. The CDR3 extends over 14 amino acids. Germline assignment: CDR1 SGHVS and CDR2 FNYEAQ. The CDR3 nucleotides are TGTGCCAGCAGCCCCGGACAGAGGTTTGTCGAGCAGTACTTC. It translates to CASSPGQRFVEQYF.

The chain joins TRBV14 to TRBJ2-1, with 10 bases lining up with TRBD2. The CDR3 length is 15 residues. Germline V CDR1 and CDR2: SGHDN, FVKESK. V dropped 4 bases and J dropped 8; count of bases not matched to a gene: 8. Here the CDR3 DNA reads TGTGCCAGCAGCCTACCCATAGCGGGGGGCGATGAGCAGTTCTTC. Protein: CASSLPIAGGDEQFF.

This clonotype has just one count. The genes are TRBV5-1 and TRBJ2-5; 13 bases match TRBD2. The DNA end is more similar to TRBJ2-7, so the J call may be wrong. CDR3 length equals 15 residues. Per germline, CDR1 SGHRS and CDR2 YFSETQ. CDR3 bases: TGCGCCAGCAGCCTTACTAGCGGGAGGGCCCACGAGCAGTACTTC. As protein: CASSLTSGRAHEQYF.

This clonotype has just a few counts. The chain has TRBV10-3 and TRBJ2-5, with 12 bases fitting TRBD2. V was clipped by 3 bases and J by 0 bases; unmatched bases: 8. CDR1 is ENHRY, CDR2 SYGVKD, per germline. The CDR3 runs to 18 residues. In nucleotides, the CDR3 is TGTGCCATCAGTGACCAAGGACTAGCGGGGACGTACCAAGAGACCCAGTACTTC. As protein: CAISDQGLAGTYQETQYF.

This chain connects TRBV30 to TRBJ1-1; D is unresolved. The CDR3 has 13 residues. Germline values: CDR1 GTSNPN, CDR2 SVGIG (reference sequence). The V and J ends lost 1 base and 0 bases respectively, with 6 bases between them. The CDR3 nucleotides read TGTGCCTGGAGTGATTCGGTGAACACTGAAGCTTTCTTT. It codes for CAWSDSVNTEAFF.

The J gene is TRBJ2-1, the V gene TRBV7-3; either TRBD1 or TRBD2 may supply D (5 bases each). CDR3 length: 15 amino acids. The germline CDR1 and CDR2 sequences are SGHTA and FQGTGA. V lost 4 bases, J lost 3 bases, and 13 bases lay in between. The CDR3 is CASSSIVGDYNEQFF. In nucleotides, the CDR3 is TGTGCCAGCAGCTCCATTGTGGGGGACTACAATGAGCAGTTCTTC.